The clone carrying this T cell receptor beta chain was seen many times. Its antigen is unknown. The entry originates in a study of early T cells in non-severe SARS-CoV-2 infection. Findings and caveats of the study: Clonotype matching in VDJdb favored anti-spike CD8 responses and did not capture private and CD4 specificities.

Deletions cut 6 bases from V and 2 bases from J, with 7 bases between. Germline CDR1 MNHEY, CDR2 SVGEGT. This CDR3 is built from 13 residues. The protocol attached unique molecular identifiers to individual cDNA molecules. TCRdb re-analysed the 5' RACE reads in MiXCR, keeping a single row per CDR3 protein. The repertoire holds around 60,000 distinct CDR3 sequences, with about an eighth as singletons. The sample comprised whole blood. V and J are TRBV6-2 or TRBV6-3 and TRBJ2-2; D remains ambiguous. The clonotype originates from an adult who was a healthcare worker with PCR-confirmed SARS-CoV-2 infection or an uninfected control (not recorded which). In DNA, the CDR3 is TGTGCCAGCAGAGGGTCCAACACCGGGGAGCTGTTTTTT. Its translation: CASRGSNTGELFF.